This T cell receptor beta chain was identified in a study of cytomegalovirus exposure and HLA in healthy donors. Study results and caveats: Later, TCR association rates were found to vary by HLA locus, highest for DRB1 and lowest for HLA-C.

As regards this clone: Its specificity is not known.

Healthy bone marrow donors supplied every sample. CDR3 length: 17 amino acids. V lost 0 bases and J 4 bases, leaving 19 bases between the germline ends. In germline, CDR1 is SGHRS, CDR2 YFSETQ. The PCR contained 60 Vbeta and 13 Jbeta primers. The method was immunoSEQ multiplex PCR; TCRdb's version includes in-frame clones alone and lacks a portion of them. The repertoire includes approximately 290,000 clones, about four fifths of them detected once, and roughly 0.31% sits in the top ten. This sequence originates from a girl aged 2 to 9 in good health and CMV-seronegative. The specimen was PBMCs. The chain couples TRBV5-1 to TRBJ1-2; tentative D call: TRBD1 (5 bases). CDR3 residues: CASSLDGGGPRGYGYTF. CDR3 DNA sequence: TGCGCCAGCAGCTTGGACGGGGGTGGACCTCGGGGCTATGGCTACACCTTC.